This T cell receptor (beta chain) was identified during a study of T cell repertoires in cytomegalovirus infection. TCRdb re-called the reads with MiXCR, one entry per CDR3 protein. The table records 450,000 to 550,000 distinct CDR3 sequences, approximately 40% of them present only once. The CDR3 covers 16 residues. J gave up 2 bases and V 1 base, and 7 bases lay outside the gene matches. Germline assignment: CDR1 SGHTA and CDR2 FQGNSA. In the case of this clonotype: Its antigen is currently unknown.

The receptor was isolated from a human donor in good health (CMV status not recorded). Some clones in this sample may be carry-over from other donors' samples. The chain employs TRBV7-2 and TRBJ2-7; 8 bases align to TRBD2. The input for sequencing was cultured PBMCs, taken from culture after CMV antigen stimulation. CDR3 nucleotide sequence: TGTGCCAGCAGCTTAGGTGTACGGGAGGGTGCCTACGAGCAGTACTTC. Translated: CASSLGVREGAYEQYF.